What follows are 10 T cell receptor beta chains derived from one specimen sequenced in a study of blood T cell repertoires in COVID-19. Using immunoSEQ multiplex PCR, the repertoire was profiled, and TCRdb retains in-frame clones only, with some absent. Of fewer than 500,000 clones in the sample, roughly 85% were seen once. Source material: peripheral blood. The receptor source for this set is a woman in her thirties with active or convalescent COVID-19.

This rearrangement joins TRBV6-5 to TRBJ2-2; 10 nucleotides match TRBD1. The trim removed 6 bases at V and 8 bases at J, leaving 9 bases unmatched. The germline V gene encodes CDR1 MNHEY and CDR2 SVGAGI. The CDR3 is 15 amino acids. The CDR3 DNA reads TGTGCCAGCAGATCCGTCGGGACAGGGGTTGGGGAGCTGTTTTTT. Protein: CASRSVGTGVGELFF.

This chain joins TRBV29-1 and TRBJ1-4, with 10 bases that match TRBD1. Germline lookup yields CDR1 SQVTM and CDR2 ANQGSEA. Trimming at V came to 7 bases and at J to 3 bases, leaving 11 bases not matched to a gene. The length of the CDR3 is 16 residues. CDR3 sequence: CSADSGTGAANEKLFF. CDR3 DNA sequence: TGCAGCGCCGACTCCGGGACAGGGGCGGCTAATGAAAAACTGTTTTTT.

The DNA of the CDR3 is TGCGCCAGCAGCTTAGGACTAGCGGGAGTCAGTGCAGATACGCAGTATTTT. It is translated as CASSLGLAGVSADTQYF. The chain links TRBV5-1 to TRBJ2-3, with 13 bases aligning to TRBD2. The CDR3 contains 17 residues. J lost 4 bases, V lost 2 bases, and 7 bases had no gene match. Germline CDR1 reads SGHRS; CDR2 reads YFSETQ.

This clone was seen a few times. Here the CDR3 reads CASSPDRTNSPLHF. The DNA for the CDR3 is TGTGCCAGCAGCCCCGACAGAACTAATTCACCCCTCCACTTT. The chain couples TRBV7-9 to TRBJ1-6, with D maybe TRBD1 (5 bases). Trimming pared 5 bases from V and 6 bases from J, leaving 11 bases between. The CDR3 runs to 14 residues. Germline-derived CDR1 and CDR2 are SEHNR and FQNEAQ (reference sequence).

CDR3 DNA sequence: TGTGCCAGCAGCTTAGGTATCCCTGAAGCTTTCTTT. Its protein is CASSLGIPEAFF. The rearrangement uses TRBV7-2 and TRBJ1-1; D not resolved. Germline assignment: CDR1 SGHTA and CDR2 FQGNSA. This CDR3 region has 12 residues. Trimming removed 1 base at V and 6 bases at J, with 6 bases between.

CDR3 loop: CSVRDRVSDTQYF. Written as DNA, the CDR3 is TGCAGCGTCCGGGACAGGGTATCAGATACGCAGTATTTT. V and J are TRBV29-1 and TRBJ2-3; 9 positions match TRBD1. V trimming: 6 bases; J trimming: 4 bases; junction bases outside the gene matches: 5. The CDR3 loop spans 13 amino acids. CDR1 is SQVTM, CDR2 ANQGSEA, per germline.

This chain links TRBV28 with TRBJ1-2; TRBD1 matches at 10 bases. The CDR3 runs 16 residues. Per germline, CDR1 MDHEN and CDR2 SYDVKM. V shed 5 bases and J 4 bases; nucleotides not matched to a gene: 10. The CDR3 DNA is TGTGCCAGCAGTCTGTCGACAGGGGGCTGGATCTATGGCTACACCTTC. Amino acids: CASSLSTGGWIYGYTF.

The chain couples TRBV7-9 to TRBJ2-1, with 9 bases identical to TRBD1. The CDR3 length is 13 residues. J gave up 10 bases and V 5 bases, and 6 bases lay outside the gene matches. CDR1 and CDR2 (germline): SEHNR, FQNEAQ (reference sequence). The CDR3 loop reads CASSQRTGEEQFF. The CDR3 DNA follows: TGTGCCAGCAGCCAAAGGACAGGGGAAGAGCAGTTCTTC.

The chain couples TRBV6-5 to TRBJ2-1, with D perhaps TRBD1 (6 bases). This CDR3 has 15 amino acids. In germline, CDR1 is MNHEY, CDR2 SVGAGI. The V and J ends lost 4 bases and 2 bases respectively, with 12 bases between them. The CDR3 reads CASSLGRGTYNEQFF. The CDR3 DNA follows: TGTGCCAGCAGTTTGGGAAGGGGGACCTACAATGAGCAGTTCTTC.

The rearrangement uses TRBV5-1 and TRBJ2-1; TRBD1 might be the D (5 bases). V lost 5 bases, J lost 8 bases, and 14 bases lay in between. The CDR3 has 13 amino acids. Germline lookup yields CDR1 SGHRS and CDR2 YFSETQ. CDR3 amino acids: CASRKGHLDEQFF. As DNA, the CDR3 is TGCGCCAGCAGAAAGGGGCACCTGGATGAGCAGTTCTTC.